This T cell receptor beta chain was sequenced in a study of early T cells in non-severe SARS-CoV-2 infection (dated by TCRdb to 2020 to 2023). Looking at the study overall: Because TCR sequencing was done on bulk RNA from unsorted whole blood, the alpha and beta chains could not be paired.

V loses 3 bases, J loses 4 bases, and the germline ends lie 4 bases apart. The CDR3 measures 12 amino acids from cysteine to phenylalanine. Of all the DNA, just the CDR3 is kept, 36 bases in frame from base 1. Taken from the germline V gene, the CDR1 and CDR2 loops are SGHVS and FQNEAQ. Summary of the overall study and its limitations: Matching against VDJdb was skewed toward anti-spike CD8 responses, likely underestimated virus-specific expansions, and missed private and CD4 specificities.

The method behind the library was 5' RACE. Sequencing was performed on a NextSeq 500. Unique molecular identifiers were attached to individual cDNA molecules in the TCR library protocol so that sequencing error and PCR bias could be corrected. Sequencing covered both TCR alpha and beta chains, and within each sample the abundances of alpha and beta sequences were tightly co-correlated. Concerning the study's data processing: Decombinator V4 was used to annotate the V gene, J gene and CDR3 of the TCR sequences. TCRs were defined as expanded if a significant change between any two time points was detected under a Poisson model with p below 0.0001. TCR abundances were normalised to the total number of TCRs sequenced per sample and expressed as counts per million. TRAV1-2 paired with TRAJ12, TRAJ20 or TRAJ33 defined MAIT TCRs, while TRAV10 paired with TRAJ18 defined iNKT TCRs. A search of VDJdb, accessed on 1 November 2021, was run for TCRs annotated to CMV, EBV and SARS-CoV-2, with TCRs annotated for multiple antigens excluded. TCRdb redid the processing of the public reads, applying fastp at Q25 and MiXCR, and retained in-frame beta chains. Every CDR3 protein is listed once, alongside the most common genes and DNA of its rows. TCRdb's processing, not the study's, gives the V and J calls here. This sample comprises 95,000 to 120,000 distinct CDR3 sequences, about 12% of them detected only once. The ten largest clones represent 3.1% of the sample.

A case-control design nested within a healthcare worker cohort in London, UK, was used, with weekly nasopharyngeal swab PCR tests and blood sampling performed. Healthcare workers were recruited during the week of the UK lockdown, between 23 and 31 March 2020, and followed weekly for up to 16 weeks. As regards this clonotype: No cognate antigen has been identified for it. No much larger clone exists at a distance of one base, and base qualities are not known.

The sample consisted of whole blood. The chain is made from TRBV7-8 and TRBJ1-3; the D gene lacks a confident call. This receptor was taken from an adult who was a healthcare worker with PCR-confirmed SARS-CoV-2 infection or an uninfected control (not recorded which). For the CDR3, the sequence is CASSFKGNTIYF. The sequenced DNA: TGTGCCAGCAGCTTTAAGGGAAACACCATATATTTT.